This T cell receptor (beta chain) was captured by sequencing in a study of blood T cell repertoires in COVID-19. Background on the study: Samples taken during acute and convalescent COVID-19 were collected in the United States, Italy and Spain. In each case, the material was cDNA or gDNA derived from T cells, B-cell-depleted T cells, or PBMCs.

The method was immunoSEQ multiplex PCR; TCRdb's version includes in-frame clones alone and lacks a portion of them. The sample consists of 230,000 or so clones, roughly 81% of them appearing once. Trimming took 4 bases from V and 1 from J; bases not matched to a gene: 3. Germline V gene sequence: CDR1 KGHDR, CDR2 SFDVKD. There are 15 residues in the CDR3. Seattle patients were enrolled during active infection and followed longitudinally. The sequence came from a woman of 80 years or more with COVID-19, enrolled during active disease. Material: peripheral blood. V and J are TRBV24-1 and TRBJ2-3, with TRBD1 identical over 8 bases. The CDR3 sequence: CATSDGTGRTDTQYF. CDR3 coding DNA: TGTGCCACCAGTGACGGGACAGGACGCACAGATACGCAGTATTTT.